Listed below are T cell receptor beta chains from one sample, sequenced in a study of memory CD4+ T cells and cytomegalovirus serostatus. Profiled with immunoSEQ multiplex PCR; TCRdb holds only in-frame clones, not every one. The sample includes tens of thousands of clones, 77% seen only once; the top ten take 0.61%. The sample was memory CD4+ T cells from blood. All receptors come from an adult in good health and CMV-seronegative. CDR3s include the opening cysteine and the closing phenylalanine or tryptophan. Each record gives: D gene, V gene, J gene, clone size, CDR3 protein, CDR3 DNA. A D gene is named only where the DNA matches it firmly. Not every row has a clone size; where given, it reads once, few, many or a size class.

d_call: TRBD2; v_call: TRBV4-2; j_call: TRBJ2-5; clone_size: NA; cdr3_aa: CASSQVTPGTSGGGGTQYF; cdr3_nt: TGTGCCAGCAGCCAAGTGACCCCCGGGACTAGCGGGGGCGGAGGGACCCAGTACTTC
d_call: NA; v_call: TRBV7-2; j_call: TRBJ2-2; clone_size: NA; cdr3_aa: CASSLEVGGVTGELFF; cdr3_nt: TGTGCCAGCAGCTTAGAGGTCGGCGGGGTGACCGGGGAGCTGTTTTTT
d_call: TRBD2; v_call: TRBV4-3; j_call: TRBJ2-3; clone_size: few; cdr3_aa: CASSQDWRGGSDTQYF; cdr3_nt: TGCGCCAGCAGCCAAGATTGGCGGGGGGGATCAGATACGCAGTATTTT
d_call: TRBD1; v_call: TRBV19; j_call: TRBJ1-5; clone_size: NA; cdr3_aa: CASSILTGGGNQPQHF; cdr3_nt: TGTGCCAGTAGTATACTGACAGGGGGAGGCAATCAGCCCCAGCATTTT
d_call: TRBD1; v_call: TRBV10-2; j_call: TRBJ1-6; clone_size: few; cdr3_aa: CASSERTGGSPLHF; cdr3_nt: TGCGCCAGCAGTGAGCGGACAGGTGGATCACCCCTCCACTTT
d_call: NA; v_call: TRBV6-5; j_call: TRBJ1-1; clone_size: NA; cdr3_aa: CASSKTAEAFF; cdr3_nt: TGTGCCAGCAGTAAGACAGCTGAAGCTTTCTTT
d_call: TRBD2; v_call: TRBV7-2; j_call: TRBJ2-7; clone_size: NA; cdr3_aa: CASSLRGGGSSYEQYF; cdr3_nt: TGTGCCAGCAGCTTAAGAGGCGGGGGGAGCTCCTACGAGCAGTACTTC
d_call: NA; v_call: TRBV7-8; j_call: TRBJ2-7; clone_size: once; cdr3_aa: CASSQQGVPYEQYF; cdr3_nt: TGTGCCAGCAGCCAACAGGGAGTCCCCTACGAGCAGTACTTC
d_call: TRBD1; v_call: TRBV6-1; j_call: TRBJ2-3; clone_size: once; cdr3_aa: CASSLRTGSTDTQYF; cdr3_nt: TGTGCCAGCAGTCTCAGGACAGGGAGCACAGATACGCAGTATTTT
d_call: NA; v_call: TRBV6-1; j_call: TRBJ1-1; clone_size: NA; cdr3_aa: CASSELLNREGEAFF; cdr3_nt: TGTGCCAGCAGTGAATTGTTGAACAGGGAGGGAGAAGCTTTCTTT
d_call: NA; v_call: TRBV5-1; j_call: TRBJ2-3; clone_size: NA; cdr3_aa: CASSWQRGSTDTQYF; cdr3_nt: TGCGCCAGCAGCTGGCAACGGGGAAGCACAGATACGCAGTATTTT
d_call: NA; v_call: TRBV9; j_call: TRBJ1-2; clone_size: NA; cdr3_aa: CASSPTLEAWGYTF; cdr3_nt: TGTGCCAGCAGCCCCACTCTGGAGGCTTGGGGCTACACCTTC
d_call: TRBD1; v_call: TRBV6-5; j_call: TRBJ1-3; clone_size: NA; cdr3_aa: CASSNRGFGNTIYF; cdr3_nt: TGTGCCAGCAGTAACAGGGGGTTTGGAAACACCATATATTTT
d_call: TRBD1; v_call: TRBV7-8; j_call: TRBJ1-2; clone_size: once; cdr3_aa: CASSLARTGGGYTF; cdr3_nt: TGTGCCAGCAGCTTAGCGCGGACAGGGGGTGGCTACACCTTC
d_call: NA; v_call: TRBV12-2; j_call: TRBJ2-1; clone_size: NA; cdr3_aa: CASRVRGWASSYNEQFF; cdr3_nt: TGTGCAAGTCGCGTCAGGGGGTGGGCTAGCTCCTACAATGAGCAGTTCTTC
d_call: TRBD1; v_call: TRBV11-2; j_call: TRBJ2-5; clone_size: few; cdr3_aa: CASGAGTEETQYF; cdr3_nt: TGTGCCAGCGGGGCCGGGACAGAAGAGACCCAGTACTTC
d_call: NA; v_call: TRBV5-4; j_call: TRBJ2-1; clone_size: NA; cdr3_aa: CASSLYGRTYNEQFF; cdr3_nt: TGTGCCAGCAGCTTGTACGGGCGCACCTACAATGAGCAGTTCTTC
d_call: NA; v_call: TRBV21-1; j_call: TRBJ2-1; clone_size: NA; cdr3_aa: CASPKPWSSYNEQFF; cdr3_nt: TGTGCCAGCCCCAAACCCTGGAGCTCCTACAATGAGCAGTTCTTC
d_call: NA; v_call: TRBV2; j_call: TRBJ1-6; clone_size: NA; cdr3_aa: CASSERQDNNSPLHF; cdr3_nt: TGTGCCAGCAGTGAAAGACAGGATAATAATTCACCCCTCCACTTT
d_call: TRBD1; v_call: TRBV6-1; j_call: TRBJ2-7; clone_size: once; cdr3_aa: CASRTGQGGSYEQYF; cdr3_nt: TGTGCCAGCAGGACGGGACAGGGGGGATCCTACGAGCAGTACTTC
d_call: NA; v_call: TRBV9; j_call: TRBJ1-3; clone_size: once; cdr3_aa: CASSVEQSYSGNTIYF; cdr3_nt: TGTGCCAGCAGCGTAGAACAGTCGTACTCTGGAAACACCATATATTTT
d_call: NA; v_call: TRBV5-6; j_call: TRBJ2-7; clone_size: NA; cdr3_aa: CASSQGHTYEQYF; cdr3_nt: TGTGCCAGCAGCCAGGGGCACACCTACGAGCAGTACTTC
d_call: NA; v_call: TRBV7-2; j_call: TRBJ2-3; clone_size: NA; cdr3_aa: CASSLFPQTGITTDTQYF; cdr3_nt: TGTGCCAGCAGCTTATTTCCCCAGACCGGGATCACCACAGATACGCAGTATTTT
d_call: NA; v_call: TRBV5-1; j_call: TRBJ2-7; clone_size: few; cdr3_aa: CASYRVFYEQYF; cdr3_nt: TGCGCCAGCTACAGGGTGTTCTACGAGCAGTACTTC
d_call: NA; v_call: TRBV13; j_call: TRBJ2-2; clone_size: NA; cdr3_aa: CASSLGGRYTGELFF; cdr3_nt: TGTGCCAGCAGCTTAGGGGGAAGGTACACCGGGGAGCTGTTTTTT
d_call: NA; v_call: TRBV19; j_call: TRBJ2-2; clone_size: NA; cdr3_aa: CASSIAFLNTGELFF; cdr3_nt: TGTGCCAGTAGTATAGCGTTTTTGAACACCGGGGAGCTGTTTTTT
d_call: TRBD1; v_call: TRBV9; j_call: TRBJ2-2; clone_size: NA; cdr3_aa: CASSVTGGYTGELFF; cdr3_nt: TGTGCCAGCAGCGTTACAGGGGGCTACACCGGGGAGCTGTTTTTT
d_call: NA; v_call: TRBV14; j_call: TRBJ1-2; clone_size: NA; cdr3_aa: CASSQDTRAYYGYTF; cdr3_nt: TGTGCCAGCAGCCAAGATACTCGGGCTTACTATGGCTACACCTTC
d_call: TRBD1; v_call: TRBV4-3; j_call: TRBJ2-2; clone_size: NA; cdr3_aa: CASGQGANTGELFF; cdr3_nt: TGCGCCAGCGGTCAGGGGGCGAACACCGGGGAGCTGTTTTTT
d_call: NA; v_call: TRBV19; j_call: TRBJ2-7; clone_size: NA; cdr3_aa: CASSPGTNSYEQYF; cdr3_nt: TGTGCCAGTAGTCCCGGGACAAACTCCTACGAGCAGTACTTC
d_call: TRBD2; v_call: TRBV7-6; j_call: TRBJ2-5; clone_size: NA; cdr3_aa: CASSLLGLAGEETQYF; cdr3_nt: TGTGCCAGCAGCTTATTGGGTCTAGCGGGGGAAGAGACCCAGTACTTC
d_call: TRBD2; v_call: TRBV19; j_call: TRBJ2-1; clone_size: NA; cdr3_aa: CASSTLPLTSGGLWNEQFF; cdr3_nt: TGTGCCAGTAGTACCCTGCCACTTACTAGCGGGGGCTTATGGAATGAGCAGTTCTTC
d_call: NA; v_call: TRBV25-1; j_call: TRBJ1-2; clone_size: NA; cdr3_aa: CASSELRSAGGYTF; cdr3_nt: TGTGCCAGCAGTGAATTAAGGTCGGCTGGAGGCTACACCTTC
d_call: TRBD2; v_call: TRBV9; j_call: TRBJ2-3; clone_size: once; cdr3_aa: CASSILGGGTITDTQYF; cdr3_nt: TGTGCCAGCAGCATCCTTGGCGGGGGGACTATCACAGATACGCAGTATTTT
d_call: TRBD2; v_call: TRBV6-1; j_call: TRBJ2-3; clone_size: NA; cdr3_aa: CASSARSGGTNSSDTQYF; cdr3_nt: TGTGCCAGCAGTGCTCGTAGCGGGGGGACCAACTCCTCAGATACGCAGTATTTT
d_call: NA; v_call: TRBV10-3; j_call: TRBJ2-4; clone_size: NA; cdr3_aa: CAISDRQTLAKNIQYF; cdr3_nt: TGTGCCATCAGTGACCGACAGACCCTAGCCAAAAACATTCAGTACTTC
d_call: NA; v_call: TRBV6-1; j_call: TRBJ1-1; clone_size: once; cdr3_aa: CASSRDGLGAFF; cdr3_nt: TGTGCCAGCAGTAGGGACGGCCTGGGAGCTTTCTTT